These T cell receptor beta chains were read from a single sample in a study of metastatic and nonmetastatic thyroid tumors. TCRdb re-called the PCR reads with MiXCR. The data show around 20,000 clones, with around 33% seen just once and over 25% held by the top ten. The material sequenced was tumor tissue. Source of these receptors: a female donor with papillary thyroid cancer or a benign thyroid nodule (not recorded which). Some clones in this sample may be carry-over from other donors' samples. Each CDR3 is given with its conserved first and last residue. Fields, in order: clone size, J gene, D gene, V gene, CDR3 DNA, CDR3 protein. D genes are given only for firm matches. Not all rows give a size; the values are once, few, many and, for expanded clones, a class.

.,TRBJ2-1,.,TRBV19,TGTGCCAGTACGGATTACAATGAGCAGTTCTTC,CASTDYNEQFF
.,TRBJ2-6,.,TRBV7-3,TGTGCCAGCAGCTCCCCCAGGGCGGCACTGACCTTC,CASSSPRAALTF
few,TRBJ1-5,.,TRBV19,TGTGCCAGTAGTATCGGACAGTCCAATCAGCCCCAGCATTTT,CASSIGQSNQPQHF
many,TRBJ1-6,.,TRBV28,TGTGCCAGCAGTTTATTCAGCTCCTATAATTCACCCCTCCACTTT,CASSLFSSYNSPLHF
.,TRBJ1-2,.,TRBV4-1,TGCGCCAGCAGCCAAGGAGGGGACGAGAATGGCTACACCTTC,CASSQGGDENGYTF
large,TRBJ1-2,.,TRBV2,TGTGCCAGCAGAAGGACAGTTACGACTTATGGCTACACCTTC,CASRRTVTTYGYTF
few,TRBJ2-5,TRBD1,TRBV28,TGTGCCAGCAACAAACAGGGGGCCCAGTGGAAAGAGACCCAGTACTTC,CASNKQGAQWKETQYF
.,TRBJ1-2,.,TRBV20-1,TGCAGTGCTAGGCCCCAGGATAACTATGGCTACACCTTC,CSARPQDNYGYTF
few,TRBJ2-7,.,TRBV27,TGTGCCAGCAGTCCACAGGGTTCCGCCGGCGAGCAGTACTTC,CASSPQGSAGEQYF
few,TRBJ2-2,.,TRBV6-1,TGTGCCAGCAGGGGTGACAGTAACACCGGGGAGCTGTTTTTT,CASRGDSNTGELFF
.,TRBJ2-3,.,TRBV12-5,TGTGCTAGTGGTTTGGCGGGAGCCACAGATACGCAGTATTTT,CASGLAGATDTQYF
.,TRBJ1-3,.,TRBV7-9,TGTGCCAGCAGCTTAGGTACAGTGGGAAACACCATATATTTT,CASSLGTVGNTIYF
.,TRBJ2-7,.,TRBV6-1,TGTGCCAGCATCCCCGGCTGGGGGAGAGGCCCTCGGAACGAGCAGTACTTC,CASIPGWGRGPRNEQYF
few,TRBJ2-7,.,TRBV28,TGTGCCAGCAGTTTTGATTCGGTGGGGGGCGAGGAGCAGTACTTC,CASSFDSVGGEEQYF
few,TRBJ2-6,.,TRBV7-9,TGTGCCAGCAGCTTAGGGTCTGGGGCCAACGTCCTGACTTTC,CASSLGSGANVLTF
.,TRBJ2-7,.,TRBV30,TGTGCCTGGAGTGTACCCGATGGGTCCTCCTGGGGCGAGCAGTACTTC,CAWSVPDGSSWGEQYF
.,TRBJ2-2,TRBD1,TRBV19,TGTGCCAGTACCCTAGGACAGGCCACCGGGGAGCTGTTTTTT,CASTLGQATGELFF
many,TRBJ2-1,.,TRBV27,TGTGCCAGCAGTTTATTGGACAGTGCCAATGAGCAGTTCTTC,CASSLLDSANEQFF
few,TRBJ2-7,.,TRBV6-1,TGTGCCAGCGACATGCTCTACGAGCAGTACTTC,CASDMLYEQYF
.,TRBJ1-2,.,TRBV2,TGTGCCAGCCTGAGGAACCTGGGGAACTATGGCTACACCTTC,CASLRNLGNYGYTF
few,TRBJ2-3,.,TRBV6-2/TRBV6-3,TGTGCCAGCAGTTACTCCTCAGATACGCAGTATTTT,CASSYSSDTQYF
.,TRBJ2-5,.,TRBV5-1,TGCGCCAGCAACCTGGATTTTGCGACCCAGTACTTC,CASNLDFATQYF
.,TRBJ1-6,.,TRBV19,TGTGCCAGTAGGAGCTATAATTCACCCCTCCACTTT,CASRSYNSPLHF
.,TRBJ2-3,.,TRBV20-1,TGCAGTGCTAGGGCTGGACTAGGGGGGGATACGCAGTATTTT,CSARAGLGGDTQYF
.,TRBJ2-2,.,TRBV7-3,TGTGCCAGCAGCTTAAGGAGCGGGACAAACACCGGGGAGCTGTTTTTT,CASSLRSGTNTGELFF
.,TRBJ2-2,.,TRBV6-5,TGTGCCAGCAGTTACACCCCCTCCGGCGGGGAGCTGTTTTTT,CASSYTPSGGELFF
.,TRBJ2-7,.,TRBV11-3,TGTGCCTCTAGACAGGGACTACGGGAGCAGTACTTC,CASRQGLREQYF
few,TRBJ1-4,.,TRBV10-2,TGCGCCAGCTACGGAGAAAAACTGTTTTTT,CASYGEKLFF
.,TRBJ2-1,.,TRBV27,TGTGCCAGCAGTTTATACAGGGCGGGACCGTACAATGAGCAGTTCTTC,CASSLYRAGPYNEQFF
.,TRBJ2-2,.,TRBV9,TGTGCCAGCAGCGTAGGGGGGAACACCGGGGAGCTGTTTTTT,CASSVGGNTGELFF
few,TRBJ1-2,.,TRBV6-5,TGTGCCAGCAGTTACGGTCTAGAGACCGCAGGCGGCTACACCTTC,CASSYGLETAGGYTF
few,TRBJ1-1,.,TRBV28,TGTGCCAGCAGTTCCCGGGAGAACACTGAAGCTTTCTTT,CASSSRENTEAFF
few,TRBJ1-1,.,TRBV27,TGTGCCAGCAGTTTACAAGCAGATACTGAAGCTTTCTTT,CASSLQADTEAFF
.,TRBJ1-4,.,TRBV20-1,TGCAGTGCTTCAGGGGAGGCAAGCGAAAAACTGTTTTTT,CSASGEASEKLFF
.,TRBJ2-3,.,TRBV5-1,TGCGCCAGCGGGGAAACAGATACGCAGTATTTT,CASGETDTQYF
.,TRBJ2-7,.,TRBV28,TGTGCCAGCAGTAAAGGACGGGACTACGAGCAGTACTTC,CASSKGRDYEQYF
few,TRBJ2-1,.,TRBV6-1,TGTGCCAGCAGTGAACGGTGGGAGCAGTTCTTC,CASSERWEQFF
.,TRBJ2-7,TRBD2,TRBV6-1,TGTGCCAGCAGTCCACAAACCGGGACTAGCGGAGCCTACGAGCAGTACTTC,CASSPQTGTSGAYEQYF
few,TRBJ2-7,TRBD1,TRBV6-1,TGTGCCAGCAGTCACCCGGGACAGGGCTACGAGCAGTACTTC,CASSHPGQGYEQYF
few,TRBJ2-2,.,TRBV6-4,TGTGCCAGCAGTGACTCAGGGGCCGGGGAGCTGTTTTTT,CASSDSGAGELFF
.,TRBJ2-1,TRBD1,TRBV20-1,TGCAGTGCTTGGGGAAGAAGGACAGGGAACAATGAGCAGTTCTTC,CSAWGRRTGNNEQFF
.,TRBJ2-7,.,TRBV12-3/TRBV12-4,TGTGCCAGCAGTTTCGGATTCTACGAGCAGTACTTC,CASSFGFYEQYF
.,TRBJ1-4,.,TRBV6-1,TGTGCCAGCAGTGAAGTCTCCGGGGGAGGGGAAAAACTGTTTTTT,CASSEVSGGGEKLFF